A selection of T cell receptor beta chains follows, all from one sample in a study of CD8 T cells in ankylosing spondylitis. TCRdb processed the 5' RACE reads anew with MiXCR; each CDR3 protein has one entry. Of about 170,000 distinct CDR3 sequences in the sample, around 18% were seen once. The material sequenced was blood, either unsorted or a sorted T cell fraction (not recorded which). Receptors originate from a male donor with ankylosing spondylitis or in good health (not recorded which). Each CDR3 is given without its conserved first and last residue. A D gene is named only where the DNA matches it firmly.

>-|TRBV5-1
ASSLDPRVSPLH
>-|TRBV5-1
ASSLVGEQY
>TRBD2|TRBV7-3
ASSLSASGSSGETQY
>TRBD2|TRBV10-3
AISETSGNEQY
>-|TRBV28
ASISGSPVTGELF
>-|TRBV6-5
ASSYSVAGSSYNSPLH
>-|TRBV11-3
ASSLGSGTDTQY
>-|TRBV2
ASSGGLPSTDTQY
>TRBD1|TRBV29-1
SVEASSGGFDEQY
>-|TRBV24-1
ATSVVGYNEQF
>-|TRBV20-1
SASYGRDQPQH
>-|TRBV6-1
ASSEGIIGGNTIY
>TRBD2|TRBV5-1
ASSLATSGSTDTQY
>-|TRBV20-1
SASGGGANTEAF
>-|TRBV10-3
AIRYSYEQY
>TRBD2|TRBV5-1
ASSLELAGVGEQY
>-|TRBV12-3/TRBV12-4
ASSFYAVEQF
>TRBD1|TRBV20-1
SAPRGTAYGYT
>-|TRBV29-1
RRWARHGYT
>-|TRBV5-1
ASSLDNPGLTPETQY
>-|TRBV4-1
ASSQELGLATNEKLF
>-|TRBV28
ASSPTSGVRWTEAF
>-|TRBV6-5
ASSSSPGPISYEQY
>-|TRBV21-1
ASSKPGMRGEQY
>-|TRBV29-1
TAGNANEQF
>-|TRBV29-1
SVDYGSGETQY
>-|TRBV5-1
ASSFPGSYEQY
>-|TRBV5-1
ASRRDFPYNEQF
>-|TRBV27
ASSLSPRGYGYT
>-|TRBV29-1
SVDAQGQETQY
>TRBD2|TRBV5-1
ASSRGGPRTDTQY
>-|TRBV12-3/TRBV12-4
ASSPLLQSPEQY
>-|TRBV5-1
ASSLAGTDLGNTIY
>-|TRBV5-5
ASSLGGGITDTQY
>-|TRBV10-2
ASGLGRGLLQETQY
>TRBD2|TRBV29-1
SVDGLAGSTGELF
>TRBD1|TRBV7-9
ASSPRQGNSPLH
>TRBD1|TRBV20-1
SASRDRAYTRSSYEQY
>-|TRBV7-8
ASSPGPNQETQY
>-|TRBV9
ASSVRGVGYQPQH
>-|TRBV28
ASSLSQGNQPQH
>-|TRBV5-1
ASSLVGVGQNTEAF
>-|TRBV21-1
ASSSQGDAATNEKLF
>TRBD1|TRBV5-1
ASSLVPGTGVGEQY
>-|TRBV7-2
ASSARVRYGYT
>-|TRBV6-1
ASRGYAEAF
>-|TRBV4-2
ASSQGDTDEAF
>-|TRBV3-1
ASSQGLAGTPGELF
>-|TRBV7-2
TSTQLDTQY
>-|TRBV4-2
ASSQGGGGPLNEQF
>TRBD1|TRBV28
ASSSLPGTGPEEQF
>-|TRBV7-7
ASSPRTAEGDTQY
>TRBD2|TRBV10-3
AIWRTGTSDPDTQY
>-|TRBV20-1
SARDLKDNTDTQY